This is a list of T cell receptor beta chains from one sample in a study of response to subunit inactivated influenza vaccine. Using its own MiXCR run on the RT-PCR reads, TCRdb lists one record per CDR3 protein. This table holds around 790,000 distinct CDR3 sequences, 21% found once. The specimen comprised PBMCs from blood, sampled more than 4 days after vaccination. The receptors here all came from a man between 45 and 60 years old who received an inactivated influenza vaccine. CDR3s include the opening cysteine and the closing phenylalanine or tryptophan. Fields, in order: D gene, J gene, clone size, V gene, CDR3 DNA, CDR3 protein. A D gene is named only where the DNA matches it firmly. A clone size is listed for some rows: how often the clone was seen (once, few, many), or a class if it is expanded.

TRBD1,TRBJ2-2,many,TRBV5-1,TGCGCCAGTCCCGAGGTCCGGGACAGATCCACCACCGGGGAGCTGTTTTTT,CASPEVRDRSTTGELFF
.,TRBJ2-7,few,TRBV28,TGTGCCAGCAGTTTGGTACACTCCTACGAGCAGTACTTC,CASSLVHSYEQYF
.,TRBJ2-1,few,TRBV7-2,TGTGCCAGCAGCTTAAGTAAAGGAACATACAATGAGCAGTTCTTC,CASSLSKGTYNEQFF
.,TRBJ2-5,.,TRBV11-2,TGTGCCAGCAGCTATTGGGTCCTAGGGGGTCGAGAGACCCAGTACTTC,CASSYWVLGGRETQYF
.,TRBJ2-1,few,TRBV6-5,TGTGCCAGCGTTAACCCACTAGCTAATGAGCAGTTCTTC,CASVNPLANEQFF
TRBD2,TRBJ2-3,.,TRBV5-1,TGCGCCAGCAGCTGGGGGACTAGCGCAGATACGCAGTATTTT,CASSWGTSADTQYF
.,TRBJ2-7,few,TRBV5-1,TGCGCCAGCAGCTCTATGGGGGAGCAGTACTTC,CASSSMGEQYF
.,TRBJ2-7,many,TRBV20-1,TGCAGTGCTAGAGTAATGGGAAGCTCCTACGAGCAGTACTTC,CSARVMGSSYEQYF
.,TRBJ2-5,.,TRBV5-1,TGCGCCAGCAGCTTGACAGGGAAGGGAGAGACCCAGTACTTC,CASSLTGKGETQYF
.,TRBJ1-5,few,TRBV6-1,TGTGCCAGCAGGAGAGATTCGGGACAATCCAATCAGCCCCAGCATTTT,CASRRDSGQSNQPQHF
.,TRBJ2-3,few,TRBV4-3,TGCGCCAGCAGCCACCCGGCGGGGCGCACAGATACGCAGTATTTT,CASSHPAGRTDTQYF
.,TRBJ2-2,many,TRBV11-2,TGTGCCAGCAGCCGCGGACGTACGAACACCGGGGAGCTGTTTTTT,CASSRGRTNTGELFF
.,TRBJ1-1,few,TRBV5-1,TGCGCCAGCAGCTTGGCCGCCACGCCATCCACTGAAGCTTTCTTT,CASSLAATPSTEAFF
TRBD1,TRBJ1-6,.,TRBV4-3,TGCGCCAGCAGCCAAGAGCCTGGACAGGGCTATAATTCACCCCTCCACTTT,CASSQEPGQGYNSPLHF
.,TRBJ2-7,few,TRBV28,TGTGCCAGCCGCCGGTCCTACGAGCAGTACTTC,CASRRSYEQYF
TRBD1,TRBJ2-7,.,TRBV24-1,TGTGCCACCAGTGTCGGGACAGGGGAGGACGAGCAGTACTTC,CATSVGTGEDEQYF
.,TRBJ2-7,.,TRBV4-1,TGCGCCAGCAGCCAGCAAACAGGGGAGCAGTACTTC,CASSQQTGEQYF
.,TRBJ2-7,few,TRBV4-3,TGCGCCAGCAGCCCAAGCCGGCTGAACTCCTACGAGCAGTACTTC,CASSPSRLNSYEQYF
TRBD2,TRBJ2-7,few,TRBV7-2,TGTGCCAGCAGCCTATCACCGGGACTAGAGCACCAGCTTTTC,CASSLSPGLEHQLF
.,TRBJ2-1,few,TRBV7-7,TGTGCCAGCAGCTTAGGTATAGGCGGGAAATACAATGAGCAGTTCTTC,CASSLGIGGKYNEQFF
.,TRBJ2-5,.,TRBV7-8,TGTGCCAGCAGCTCGGACAGCCCGAAGGAGACCCAGTACTTC,CASSSDSPKETQYF
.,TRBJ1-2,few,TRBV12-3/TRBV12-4,TGTGCCAGCAGTTTTAACAGCAACTATGGCTACACCTTC,CASSFNSNYGYTF
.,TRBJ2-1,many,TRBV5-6,TGTGCCAGCAGCATACCGGGACGGACAAACAATGAGCAGTTCTTC,CASSIPGRTNNEQFF
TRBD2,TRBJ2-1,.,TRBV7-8,TGTGCCAGCAGCTTGGGACTAGCGGGGGGGCTTTCGGAGTACAATGAGCAGTTCTTC,CASSLGLAGGLSEYNEQFF
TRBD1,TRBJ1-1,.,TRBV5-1,TGCGCCAGCAGCTTGCGAGACAGGGGGCTTCATATGAACACTGAAGCTTTCTTT,CASSLRDRGLHMNTEAFF
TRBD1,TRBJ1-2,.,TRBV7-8,TGTGCCAGCAGCTTAGGGACAGGGGACTACACCTTC,CASSLGTGDYTF
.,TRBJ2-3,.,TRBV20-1,TGCAGTGCGACGGGACGCTCGTCTAGCACAGATACGCAGTATTTT,CSATGRSSSTDTQYF
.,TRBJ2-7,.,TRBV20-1,TGCAGTGCTAGGCCCGAACTAGCCGCTAGCTACGAGCAGTACTTC,CSARPELAASYEQYF
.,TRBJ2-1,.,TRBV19,TGTGCCAGTAGTATTAGCAGCTCCTACAATGAGCAGTTCTTC,CASSISSSYNEQFF
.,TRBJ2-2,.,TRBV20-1,TGCAGTGCTAGAGTGAGCGTAGGCGGGGAGCTGTTTTTT,CSARVSVGGELFF
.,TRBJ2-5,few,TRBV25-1,TGTGCCAGCAGTGGGACAGCGAGGGGGGAGACCCAGTACTTC,CASSGTARGETQYF
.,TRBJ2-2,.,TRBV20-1,TGCAGTGCTCCCGAGGGGGGGCGGTTTGGCACCGGGGAGCTGTTTTTT,CSAPEGGRFGTGELFF
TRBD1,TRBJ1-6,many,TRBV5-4,TGTGCCAGCAGCTTAGCCGGGACAGGGTCTTCACCCCTCCACTTT,CASSLAGTGSSPLHF
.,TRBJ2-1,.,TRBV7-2,TGTGCCAGCAGCTTCGGACCCCTGGGATACAATGAGCAGTTCTTC,CASSFGPLGYNEQFF
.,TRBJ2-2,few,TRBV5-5,TGTGCCAGTGTTGACAGCAACACCGGGGAGCTGTTTTTT,CASVDSNTGELFF
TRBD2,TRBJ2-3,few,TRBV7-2,TGTGCCAGCAGCTTGCAAGCGGGAGGGCCGGATACGCAGTATTTT,CASSLQAGGPDTQYF
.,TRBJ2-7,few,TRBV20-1,TGCAGTGCTAGAGATCAGAGGCTAGCTGGGCTCGAGCAGTACTTC,CSARDQRLAGLEQYF
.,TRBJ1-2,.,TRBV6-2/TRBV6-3,TGTGCCAGCAGCGAAGCTAACTATGGCTACACCTTC,CASSEANYGYTF
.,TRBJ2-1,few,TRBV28,TGTGCCAGCAGACCTGTGGGGACTCCTTACAATGAGCAGTTCTTC,CASRPVGTPYNEQFF
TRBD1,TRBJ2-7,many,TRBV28,TGTGCCAGCAGTTTGTCGGGACAGGGGCCCTACGAGCAGTACTTC,CASSLSGQGPYEQYF
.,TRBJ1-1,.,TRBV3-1,TGTGCCAGCAGCTCGCCCGGCACAGGGAAGACTGAAGCTTTCTTT,CASSSPGTGKTEAFF
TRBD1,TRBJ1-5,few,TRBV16,TGTGCCAGCAGCCCCCGACAGGGAGGTCAGCCCCAGCATTTT,CASSPRQGGQPQHF
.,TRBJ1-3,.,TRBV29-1,TGCAGCGTTGAAAGAGGAAACACCATATATTTT,CSVERGNTIYF
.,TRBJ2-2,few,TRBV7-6,TGTGCCAGCAGCTTAGGGGCTATGGGCAGGGGACTCACCGGGGAGCTGTTTTTT,CASSLGAMGRGLTGELFF
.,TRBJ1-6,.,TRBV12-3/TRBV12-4,TGTGCCAGCAGTCCCAGGGCCGCCTCACCCCTCCACTTT,CASSPRAASPLHF
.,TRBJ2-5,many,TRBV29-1,TGCAGCGCGGGAGAGACCCAGTACTTC,CSAGETQYF
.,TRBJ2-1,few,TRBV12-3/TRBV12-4,TGTGCCAGCAGTCGACACAGGGATCCCTCCCTCAATGAGCAGTTCTTC,CASSRHRDPSLNEQFF
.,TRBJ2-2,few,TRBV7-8,TGTGCCAGCAGCTTACCGGGACTGTCCGCCGGGGAGCTGTTTTTT,CASSLPGLSAGELFF
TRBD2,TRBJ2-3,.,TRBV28,TGTGCCAGCAGTTTAAGGACTAGCGCTAGCACAGATACGCAGTATTTT,CASSLRTSASTDTQYF
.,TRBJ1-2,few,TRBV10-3,TGTGCCATCCAGGGACAACATAACTATGGCTACACCTTC,CAIQGQHNYGYTF
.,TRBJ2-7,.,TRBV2,TGTGCCAGCAGTGACCGTAGCCGCAGCTCCTACGAGCAGTACTTC,CASSDRSRSSYEQYF